A single sample is the source of the 8 T cell receptor beta chains below, sequenced in a study of lymphopenia after photon versus proton radiotherapy. Sequencing was performed with immunoSEQ multiplex PCR; in TCRdb, only in-frame clones are kept and a portion is missing. The repertoire holds roughly 29,000 clones, with 87% as singletons. This specimen was peripheral blood, taken from a patient treated with proton-based radiotherapy. The receptors were sampled from a woman aged 55-70 years with cholangiocarcinoma. Some clones in this sample may be carry-over from other donors' samples.

The J gene is TRBJ1-2, the V gene TRBV6-1; no reliable D call. With 2 bases removed from V and 6 bases from J, the gap between germline ends came to 16 bases. Germline-derived CDR1 and CDR2 are MNHNS and SASEGT. This CDR3 has 15 residues. Written as DNA, the CDR3 is TGTGCCAGCAGTGAATGGGATCGGAGGAGTAATGGCTACACCTTC. It encodes CASSEWDRRSNGYTF.

This rearrangement joins TRBV14 to TRBJ1-1; unclear D gene. CDR3 size: 14 residues. The germline V and J ends were trimmed by 2 bases and 1 base, with 8 bases remaining between them. Germline V lookup: CDR1 SGHDN, CDR2 FVKESK. The CDR3 reads CASSQTRPNTEAFF. Here the CDR3 DNA reads TGTGCCAGCAGCCAAACTAGACCGAACACTGAAGCTTTCTTT. The whole variable domain, remainder taken from reference TRBV14 and TRBJ1-1, is EAGVTQFPSHSVIEKGQTVTLRCDPISGHDNLYWYRRVMGKEIKFLLHFVKESKQDESGMPNNRFLAERTGGTYSTLKVQPAELEDSGVYFCASSQTRPNTEAFFGQGTRLTVV.

V usage is TRBV6-1 and J usage is TRBJ2-7; tentatively, D is TRBD1 (6 bases). Germline V gene lookup returns CDR1 MNHNS and CDR2 SASEGT. This CDR3 comprises 13 residues. Between the trimmed V and J ends, which lost 4 bases and 3 bases, there was a span of 10 bases. CDR3 protein: CASSGGQNYEQYF. In DNA form, the CDR3 reads TGTGCCAGCAGTGGAGGACAGAACTACGAGCAGTACTTC.

The table lists this clone with a few counts. The chain has TRBV30 and TRBJ1-5; D gene uncertain. Germline-derived CDR1 and CDR2 are GTSNPN and SVGIG (reference sequence). Between the trimmed V and J ends, which lost 4 bases and 7 bases, there was a span of 14 bases. The CDR3 covers 13 residues. The CDR3 is CAWKGGGTQPQHF. In DNA form, the CDR3 reads TGTGCCTGGAAGGGCGGAGGTACCCAGCCCCAGCATTTT. Based on the CDR3 plus reference TRBV30 and TRBJ1-5, the full variable domain is SQTIHQWPATLVQPVGSPLSLECTVEGTSNPNLYWYRQAAGRGLQLLFYSVGIGQISSEVPQNLSASRPQDRQFILSSKKLLLSDSGFYLCAWKGGGTQPQHFGDGTRLSIL.

CDR3 sequence: CASSRAGFEGLAGGPSYEQYF. The CDR3 DNA is TGTGCCAGCAGCCGGGCGGGGTTCGAGGGACTAGCGGGAGGCCCCTCCTACGAGCAGTACTTC. The chain has TRBV27 and TRBJ2-7, with 15 bases matching TRBD2. The germline V gene encodes CDR1 MNHEY and CDR2 SMNVEV (reference sequence). The trim removed 6 bases at V and 0 bases at J, leaving 18 bases unmatched. This CDR3 has 21 amino acids.

This sequence joins TRBV2 and TRBJ1-2; D is possibly TRBD1 (5 bases). Trimming removed 6 bases from V and 1 base from J, with 12 bases in between. The CDR3 runs 14 residues. Germline-derived CDR1 and CDR2 are SNHLY and FYNNEI. CDR3 amino acids: CASRQDQVNYGYTF. CDR3 bases: TGTGCCAGCAGACAGGACCAAGTTAACTATGGCTACACCTTC. Full variable domain (rest looked up from reference TRBV2 and TRBJ1-2): EPEVTQTPSHQVTQMGQEVILRCVPISNHLYFYWYRQILGQKVEFLVSFYNNEISEKSEIFDDQFSVERPDGSNFTLKIRSTKLEDSAMYFCASRQDQVNYGYTFGSGTRLTVV.

This chain joins TRBV23-1 and TRBJ2-7; 9 nucleotides agree with TRBD1. TRBV23-1 counts as an open reading frame of uncertain function. Germline trimming cut 0 bases from V and 1 base from J; bases unmatched to any gene: 4. This CDR3 is 16 amino acids long. CDR3 region: CASSQSRDRASYEQYF. The DNA for the CDR3 is TGCGCCAGCAGTCAATCCCGGGACAGGGCTTCCTACGAGCAGTACTTC.

V is TRBV4-1 and J is TRBJ2-1, with a tentative D call TRBD2 (6 bases). The CDR3 covers 14 residues. V shed 1 base and J shed 5 bases, with 9 bases lying between them. Germline CDR1 MGHRA, CDR2 YSYEKL. The CDR3 reads CASSQGGKDNEQFF. In DNA, the CDR3 is TGCGCCAGCAGCCAAGGCGGGAAAGACAATGAGCAGTTCTTC.